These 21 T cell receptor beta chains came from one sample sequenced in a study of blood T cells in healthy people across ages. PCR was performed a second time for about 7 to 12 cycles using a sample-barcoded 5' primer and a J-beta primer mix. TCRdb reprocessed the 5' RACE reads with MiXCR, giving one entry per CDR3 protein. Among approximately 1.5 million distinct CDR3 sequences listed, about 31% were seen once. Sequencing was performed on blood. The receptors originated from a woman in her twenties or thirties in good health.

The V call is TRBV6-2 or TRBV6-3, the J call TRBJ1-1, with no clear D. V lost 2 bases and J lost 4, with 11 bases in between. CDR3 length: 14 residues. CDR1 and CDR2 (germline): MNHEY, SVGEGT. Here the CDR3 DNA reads TGTGCCAGCAGTTACACGGGAGGAGGCACTGAAGCTTTCTTT. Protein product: CASSYTGGGTEAFF.

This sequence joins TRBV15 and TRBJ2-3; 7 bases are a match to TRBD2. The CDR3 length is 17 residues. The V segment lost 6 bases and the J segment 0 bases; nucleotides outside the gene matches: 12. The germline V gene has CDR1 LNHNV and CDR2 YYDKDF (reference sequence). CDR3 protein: CATSRPSGPPSTDTQYF. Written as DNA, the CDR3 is TGTGCCACCAGTCGTCCTAGCGGACCTCCTAGCACAGATACGCAGTATTTT.

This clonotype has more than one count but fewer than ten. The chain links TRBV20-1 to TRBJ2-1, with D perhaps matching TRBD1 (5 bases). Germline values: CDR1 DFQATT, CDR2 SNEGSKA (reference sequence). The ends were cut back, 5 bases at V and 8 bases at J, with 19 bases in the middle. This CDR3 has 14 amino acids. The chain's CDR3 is CSAEDKEDVYEQFF. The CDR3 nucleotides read TGCAGTGCTGAGGACAAGGAAGATGTCTATGAGCAGTTCTTC.

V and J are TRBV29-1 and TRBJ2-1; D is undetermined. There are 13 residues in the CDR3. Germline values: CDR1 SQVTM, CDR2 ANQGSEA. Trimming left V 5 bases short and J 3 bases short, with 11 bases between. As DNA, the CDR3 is TGCAGCGTTTGGGGTTGGGACTACAATGAGCAGTTCTTC. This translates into CSVWGWDYNEQFF.

CDR3 nucleotides: TGTGCCAGCAGTGGAGTGACACTGCGGGCAGATACGCAGTATTTT. Residues: CASSGVTLRADTQYF. The J gene is TRBJ2-3, the V gene TRBV28; tentative D call: TRBD2 (5 bases). The germline CDR1 and CDR2 sequences are MDHEN and SYDVKM. The CDR3 sequence is 15 residues long. The V end lost 5 bases, the J end lost 4 bases, and 16 bases lay between the germline ends.

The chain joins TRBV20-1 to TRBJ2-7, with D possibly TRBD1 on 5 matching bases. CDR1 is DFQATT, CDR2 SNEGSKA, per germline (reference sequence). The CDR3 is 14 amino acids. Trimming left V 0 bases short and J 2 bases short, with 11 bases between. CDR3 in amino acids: CSAREQQGPYEQYF. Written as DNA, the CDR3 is TGCAGTGCTAGAGAACAGCAGGGCCCCTACGAGCAGTACTTC.

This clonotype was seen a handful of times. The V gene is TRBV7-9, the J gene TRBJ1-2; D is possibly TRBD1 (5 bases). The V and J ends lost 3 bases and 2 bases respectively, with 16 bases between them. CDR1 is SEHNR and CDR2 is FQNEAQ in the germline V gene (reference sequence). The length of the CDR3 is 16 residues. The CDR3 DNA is TGTGCCAGCAGCTTGGCAGGGACGGCTTCAAACTATGGCTACACCTTC. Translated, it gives CASSLAGTASNYGYTF.

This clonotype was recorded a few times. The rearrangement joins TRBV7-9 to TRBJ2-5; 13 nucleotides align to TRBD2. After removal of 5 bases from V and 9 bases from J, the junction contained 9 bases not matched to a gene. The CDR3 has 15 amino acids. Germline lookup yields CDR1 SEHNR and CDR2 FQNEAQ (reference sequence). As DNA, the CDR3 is TGTGCCAGCAGCCCGACCGGGACTAGCGGGGAACCCCAGTACTTC. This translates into CASSPTGTSGEPQYF.

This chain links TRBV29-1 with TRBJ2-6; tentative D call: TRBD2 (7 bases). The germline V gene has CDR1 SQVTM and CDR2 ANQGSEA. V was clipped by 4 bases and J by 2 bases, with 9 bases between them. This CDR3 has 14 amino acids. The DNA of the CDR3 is TGCAGCGTTGGGGAGGGGGCTGGGGCCAACGTCCTGACTTTC. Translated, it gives CSVGEGAGANVLTF.

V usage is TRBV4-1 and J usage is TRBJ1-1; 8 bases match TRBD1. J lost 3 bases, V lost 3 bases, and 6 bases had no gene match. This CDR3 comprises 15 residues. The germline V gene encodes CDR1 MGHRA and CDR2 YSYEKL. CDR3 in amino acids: CASSHQTGVDTEAFF. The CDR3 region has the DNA TGCGCCAGCAGCCACCAGACAGGGGTAGACACTGAAGCTTTCTTT.

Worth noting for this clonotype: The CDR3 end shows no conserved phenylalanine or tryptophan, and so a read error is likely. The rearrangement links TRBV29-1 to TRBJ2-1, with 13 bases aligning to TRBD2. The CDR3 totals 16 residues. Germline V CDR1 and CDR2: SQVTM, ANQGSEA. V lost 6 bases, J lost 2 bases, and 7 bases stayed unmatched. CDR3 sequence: CSVTGLAGRAYNEQFL. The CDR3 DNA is TGCAGCGTCACGGGACTAGCGGGGAGGGCCTACAATGAGCAGTTCCTC.

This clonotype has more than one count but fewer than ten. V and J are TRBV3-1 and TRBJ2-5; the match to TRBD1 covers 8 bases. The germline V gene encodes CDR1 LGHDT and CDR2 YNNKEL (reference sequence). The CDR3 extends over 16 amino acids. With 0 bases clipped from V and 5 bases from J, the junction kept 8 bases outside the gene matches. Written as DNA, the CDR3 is TGTGCCAGCAGCCAAGAGGGAGGACAGGGAGTCGAGACCCAGTACTTC. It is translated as CASSQEGGQGVETQYF.

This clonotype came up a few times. The CDR3 sequence is CASSRIRGLGTDTQYF. CDR3 bases: TGCGCCAGCAGCCGAATTCGAGGGTTGGGCACAGATACGCAGTATTTT. J is TRBJ2-3 and V is TRBV4-1; a weak D match, TRBD2 (5 bases). This CDR3 region has 16 residues. The germline V gene encodes CDR1 MGHRA and CDR2 YSYEKL. Trimming took off 4 bases at V and 1 base at J, with 15 bases between the two ends.

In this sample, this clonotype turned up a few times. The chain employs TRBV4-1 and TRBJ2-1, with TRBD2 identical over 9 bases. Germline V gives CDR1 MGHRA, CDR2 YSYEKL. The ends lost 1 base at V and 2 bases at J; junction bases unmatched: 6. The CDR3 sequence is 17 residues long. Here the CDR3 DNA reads TGCGCCAGCAGCCAAGTCCCTCCTAGCGGGACCTACAATGAGCAGTTCTTC. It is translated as CASSQVPPSGTYNEQFF.

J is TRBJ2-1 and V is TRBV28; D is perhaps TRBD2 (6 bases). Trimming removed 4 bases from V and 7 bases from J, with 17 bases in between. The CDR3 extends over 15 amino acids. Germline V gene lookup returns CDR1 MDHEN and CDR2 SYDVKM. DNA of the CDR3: TGTGCCAGCAGTTCTACTTGGGGGGAATTGAATGAGCAGTTCTTC. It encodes CASSSTWGELNEQFF.

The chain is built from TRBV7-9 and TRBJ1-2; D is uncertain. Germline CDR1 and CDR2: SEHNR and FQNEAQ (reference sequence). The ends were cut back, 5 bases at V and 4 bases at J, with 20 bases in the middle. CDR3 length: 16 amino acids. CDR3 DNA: TGTGCCAGCAGCGATATCGGGTCTTTCCGCGGCTATGGCTACACCTTC. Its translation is CASSDIGSFRGYGYTF.

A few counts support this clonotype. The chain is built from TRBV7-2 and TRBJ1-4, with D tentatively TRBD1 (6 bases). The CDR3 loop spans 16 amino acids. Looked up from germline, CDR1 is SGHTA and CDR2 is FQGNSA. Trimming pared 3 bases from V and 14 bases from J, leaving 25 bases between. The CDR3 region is CASSFSYRDSRGYLFF. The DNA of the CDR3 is TGTGCCAGCAGCTTTAGTTACAGGGACTCTCGCGGCTATCTGTTTTTT.

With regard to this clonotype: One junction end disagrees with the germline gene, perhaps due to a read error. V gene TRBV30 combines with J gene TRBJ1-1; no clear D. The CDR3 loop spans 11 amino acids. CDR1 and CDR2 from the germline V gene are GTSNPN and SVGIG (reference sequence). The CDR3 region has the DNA TGTGGTTGGGCCATGAACGCTGAAGCTTTCTTT. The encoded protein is CGWAMNAEAFF.

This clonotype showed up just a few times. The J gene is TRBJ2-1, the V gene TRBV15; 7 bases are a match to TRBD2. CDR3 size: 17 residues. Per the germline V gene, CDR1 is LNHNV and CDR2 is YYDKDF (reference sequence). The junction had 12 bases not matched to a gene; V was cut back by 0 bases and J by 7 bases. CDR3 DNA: TGTGCCACCAGCAGAGACGGGTGGGGGGGTGGTGGGAATGAGCAGTTCTTC. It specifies CATSRDGWGGGGNEQFF.

The CDR3 coding sequence is TGTGCCATCAGGAGGGAGCTGAACACCGGGGAGCTGTTTTTT. It codes for CAIRRELNTGELFF. V and J are TRBV10-3 and TRBJ2-2; D possibly corresponds to TRBD2 (5 bases). V was clipped by 6 bases and J by 1 base, with 9 bases between them. Germline loops: CDR1 ENHRY, CDR2 SYGVKD. CDR3 length equals 14 residues.

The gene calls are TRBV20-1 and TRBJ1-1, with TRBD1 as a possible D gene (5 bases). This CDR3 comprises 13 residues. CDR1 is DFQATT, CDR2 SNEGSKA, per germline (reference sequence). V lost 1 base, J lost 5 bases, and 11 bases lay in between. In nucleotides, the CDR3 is TGCAGTGCTAGAGTGGCAGGGCTGACTGAAGCTTTCTTT. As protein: CSARVAGLTEAFF.